This TCR beta chain was obtained from a study of neurological immune-mediated disorders (dated by TCRdb to the late 2010s). Looking at the study overall: Using UMI-based sequencing, the study compared peripheral blood TCR-beta repertoires from patients with HTLV-I-associated myelopathy (HAM/TSP), patients with multiple sclerosis, and healthy controls. Longitudinal samples, technical triplicates and paired sorted CD4+ and CD8+ T-cell subsets, alongside PBMC samples, were included among the roughly 98 TCR-beta libraries. The cohort was made up of around 70 subjects, consisting of roughly 14 HAM/TSP patients, roughly 35 multiple sclerosis patients and 20 healthy controls.

This clonotype showed up many times. Its antigen has not been determined. Base quality data are lacking; no much larger clone is found one base away. For unsorted PBMC libraries, 2 million PBMCs were used after storage in RNAlater at -80 degrees C until RNA extraction. PBMCs were separated from peripheral blood using Ficoll-Hypaque density gradient centrifugation and then cryopreserved in liquid nitrogen. Results the study describes overall, beyond this receptor: TCR clonal expansion was highest in HAM/TSP patients and lowest in MS patients, with MS patients falling below even healthy controls. No identical CDR3 amino acid sequences were found to be shared among expanded clones across subjects, suggesting that TCR-beta repertoires were private in all groups.

cDNA was synthesized by template-switch 5'RACE using a primer with a 10-nucleotide random unique molecular identifier that tagged each TCR transcript. Over 190 million TCR-beta sequences, covering 15-18 subjects, were produced in each sequencing run. The RNeasy kit was used to extract total RNA. TCR-beta VDJ regions were amplified with primers for the TCR constant region and the 5'RACE anchor, using the KAPA Real-time Library Amplification kit. Sample indexes and Illumina adaptors were added in a first PCR, after which library yield was increased in a second PCR. After Ampure bead purification, the TCR product of roughly 650 bp was size-selected on a 2% E-gel SizeSelection system. Before pooling, library quality was assessed on a Bioanalyzer, concentration was determined with Qubit, and library quantification was performed with the Kapa Library Quantification kit. Libraries were sequenced paired-end 2 x 150 bp on an Illumina HiSeq 2500. To increase sequence diversity, about 25-31% phiX was spiked into each library pool. Per the source publication's procedure: The UMI-based MiGEC pipeline processed quality-filtered reads and removed over 85% of raw TCR sequences during error correction. VDJ genes were aligned to IMGT germline references, and each clonotype was defined by a unique CDR3 amino acid sequence together with V-J genes. Clonal expansion, Shannon diversity and CDR3 relatedness (CalcPairwiseDistances, ClusterSamples) were evaluated with VDJtools, and phylogenetic trees were built with CLCbio workbench. Using coefficient-of-variation modelling across technical triplicates, the study counted a clone as expanded if it had at least 8 unique UMIs. TCRdb reprocessed the public reads (quality trimming at Q25 with fastp, clone calling with MiXCR) and kept in-frame beta chains. Duplicate CDR3 protein sequences are folded into a single record with the most common DNA and genes. These V and J calls rely on TCRdb rather than the paper's analysis. The sample table contains some 38,000 distinct CDR3 sequences; only one count was recorded for roughly 14% of them. The ten biggest clones cover 25% to 30% of the sample.

The receptor comes from a woman in her forties or fifties with HTLV-1-associated myelopathy (HAM/TSP). Sequencing was carried out using PBMCs.

DNA sequence: TGCAGTGCTAGAGTTCCGGGTGGGAGCTATGGCTACACCTTC. It encodes CSARVPGGSYGYTF. Recombination linked TRBV20-1 to TRBJ1-2; the D gene identity is not certain. From the cysteine up to the phenylalanine, the CDR3 has a length of 14 residues. CDR3 DNA only is kept here, 42 bases in frame from base 1. V lost 1 base and J lost 4 bases; the stretch between them is 13 bases long. According to the germline V gene (reference sequence), CDR1 reads DFQATT and CDR2 reads SNEGSKA.